This record concerns one T cell receptor (beta chain) sequence. These data come from a study of regulatory T cells in long-lasting Graves disease. Germline loops: CDR1 DFQATT, CDR2 SNEGSKA (reference sequence). V was trimmed by 6 bases and J by 0 bases, leaving 15 bases between them. CDR3 length: 14 amino acids. Time point here: persistent/refractory GD, antithyroid drugs over 5 years with positive TRAb. Extracted RNA from PBMCs served as the source of the TCR library. Construction of TCR beta libraries relied on iRepertoire HTBI primers and on Arm-PCR targeting CDR3 regions. TCRdb itself ran the multiplex PCR reads through MiXCR, one entry per CDR3 protein. The sample holds approximately 500,000 distinct CDR3 sequences, roughly 21% seen once.

This chain connects TRBV20-1 to TRBJ2-7; D might be TRBD1 (5 bases). The source was peripheral blood mononuclear cells (PBMCs), collected when the disease was refractory, from a patient treated with antithyroid drugs. The clonotype was recovered from a female donor with Graves disease. The CDR3 reads CSATRATSSYEQYF. In DNA form, the CDR3 reads TGCAGTGCCACCAGGGCCACGAGCTCCTACGAGCAGTACTTC.